This is a list of T cell receptor beta chains from one sample in a study of blood T cell repertoires in COVID-19. Produced via immunoSEQ multiplex PCR; TCRdb's table is partial and in-frame only. Of 95,000 to 110,000 clones detected, 70% to 90% appear once; the ten largest clones hold more than 4.5%. Sequenced input: peripheral blood. The receptors stem from a man aged 40-50 years with active or convalescent COVID-19. CDR3s include the opening cysteine and the closing phenylalanine or tryptophan. D genes are given only for firm matches. Not every row has a clone size; where given, it reads once, few, many or a size class.

j_call | cdr3_length | clone_size | v_call | d_call | cdr3_aa | cdr3_nt
TRBJ2-3 | 16 | once | TRBV4-3 | TRBD2 | CASSRTTSGSTDTQYF | TGCGCCAGCAGCCGCACGACTAGCGGAAGCACAGATACGCAGTATTTT
TRBJ2-7 | 13 | . | TRBV12-5 | . | CASASQGMGEQYF | TGTGCTAGTGCCTCCCAGGGGATGGGCGAGCAGTACTTC
TRBJ1-4 | 12 | . | TRBV6-6 | TRBD1 | CASSWDREKLFF | TGTGCCAGCAGTTGGGACAGGGAAAAACTGTTTTTT
TRBJ1-3 | 15 | . | TRBV4-3 | . | CASSQDPGSGNTIYF | TGCGCCAGCAGCCAAGATCCAGGTTCTGGAAACACCATATATTTT
TRBJ2-3 | 18 | . | TRBV24-1 | . | CATSDSIHQGSFTDTQYF | TGTGCCACCAGTGATTCTATTCACCAGGGGTCCTTCACAGATACGCAGTATTTT
TRBJ1-1 | 14 | . | TRBV5-5 | TRBD1 | CASSFAGGNTEAFF | TGTGCCAGCAGCTTCGCAGGGGGGAACACTGAAGCTTTCTTT
TRBJ1-2 | 16 | . | TRBV7-9 | TRBD1 | CASSPGQPGSNYGYTF | TGTGCCAGCAGCCCGGGACAGCCCGGGTCTAACTATGGCTACACCTTC
TRBJ2-1 | 15 | . | TRBV11-1 | . | CASSLVQPSGNEQFF | TGTGCCAGCAGCTTAGTTCAGCCTTCGGGCAATGAGCAGTTCTTC
TRBJ2-7 | 13 | . | TRBV5-4 | . | CASSFPGDYEQYF | TGTGCCAGCAGCTTCCCCGGGGACTACGAGCAGTACTTC
TRBJ1-6 | 16 | few | TRBV5-1 | . | CASSLAWSQMGSPLHF | TGCGCCAGCAGCTTGGCGTGGAGTCAGATGGGTTCACCCCTCCACTTT
TRBJ2-5 | 14 | . | TRBV5-1 | . | CASSQQGHQETQYF | TGCGCCAGCAGTCAACAGGGCCACCAAGAGACCCAGTACTTC
TRBJ1-2 | 17 | . | TRBV18 | TRBD1 | CASSPPPGTGVHYGYTF | TGTGCCAGCTCACCACCCCCCGGGACAGGGGTCCACTATGGCTACACCTTC
TRBJ1-1 | 14 | . | TRBV18 | . | CASSHRVMNTEAFF | TGTGCCAGCTCACACAGGGTAATGAACACTGAAGCTTTCTTT
TRBJ2-7 | 11 | . | TRBV20-1 | . | CSASLGKEQYF | TGCAGTGCTAGCCTCGGGAAGGAGCAGTACTTC
TRBJ2-3 | 16 | once | TRBV27 | TRBD2 | CASSLGLAGGGDTQYF | TGTGCCAGCAGTCTCGGACTAGCGGGAGGGGGAGATACGCAGTATTTT
TRBJ1-2 | 15 | . | TRBV5-1 | TRBD1 | CASFSGTAANYGYTF | TGCGCCAGCTTCTCCGGGACAGCTGCTAACTATGGCTACACCTTC
TRBJ1-4 | 14 | once | TRBV4-1 | . | CASSQMSGGEKLFF | TGCGCCAGCAGCCAGATGAGTGGTGGTGAAAAACTGTTTTTT
TRBJ1-1 | 12 | . | TRBV18 | . | CASSPGQTEAFF | TGTGCCAGCTCACCCGGACAAACTGAAGCTTTCTTT
TRBJ1-1 | 14 | once | TRBV5-5 | . | CASSLAYTWTEAFF | TGTGCCAGCAGCTTGGCATACACGTGGACTGAAGCTTTCTTT
TRBJ2-5 | 15 | . | TRBV5-1 | TRBD2 | CASSSSGTRRETQYF | TGCGCCAGCAGCAGTAGCGGGACGAGGAGAGAGACCCAGTACTTC
TRBJ2-1 | 13 | . | TRBV23-1 | . | CASSHLSWHEQFF | TGCGCCAGCAGTCACCTCTCATGGCATGAGCAGTTCTTC
TRBJ2-1 | 13 | . | TRBV12-2 | . | CASRLALRNEQFF | TGTGCAAGTCGCTTAGCGTTGAGGAATGAGCAGTTCTTC
TRBJ2-5 | 15 | . | TRBV7-2 | . | CASSLWVRGVETQYF | TGTGCCAGCAGCTTATGGGTCAGGGGCGTCGAGACCCAGTACTTC
TRBJ2-7 | 15 | . | TRBV19 | TRBD2 | CASSPTSDPSYEQYF | TGTGCCAGTAGTCCGACTAGCGATCCCTCCTACGAGCAGTACTTC
TRBJ2-6 | 15 | . | TRBV2 | . | CASRDTSTGANVLTF | TGTGCCAGCAGGGATACTAGTACCGGGGCCAACGTCCTGACTTTC
TRBJ1-6 | 14 | . | TRBV28 | . | CASSSHLSEGALHF | TGTGCCAGCAGTTCCCATTTATCCGAGGGGGCCCTCCACTTT
TRBJ2-2 | 17 | . | TRBV5-1 | TRBD2 | CASSGTVSGRITGELFF | TGCGCCAGCAGCGGGACCGTTAGCGGGAGGATCACCGGGGAGCTGTTTTTT
TRBJ2-1 | 15 | . | TRBV7-9 | TRBD2 | CASSFSSGDGREQFF | TGTGCCAGCAGCTTTAGTAGCGGGGATGGTCGTGAGCAGTTCTTC
TRBJ2-5 | 16 | . | TRBV28 | . | CASLTAARQTKETQYF | TGTGCCAGCCTTACGGCGGCCCGCCAGACGAAAGAGACCCAGTACTTC
TRBJ2-7 | 15 | once | TRBV11-2 | TRBD1 | CASSYGTGDTYEQYF | TGTGCCAGCAGCTATGGGACAGGTGATACCTACGAGCAGTACTTC
TRBJ1-1 | 14 | . | TRBV10-3 | . | CAISDLQGSPEAFF | TGTGCCATCAGTGACCTACAGGGTTCTCCTGAAGCTTTCTTT
TRBJ2-2 | 16 | . | TRBV29-1 | TRBD2 | CSVGLWASGYTGELFF | TGCAGCGTTGGACTCTGGGCTAGCGGGTACACCGGGGAGCTGTTTTTT
TRBJ2-7 | 12 | . | TRBV7-9 | . | CASSLGSYEQYF | TGTGCCAGCAGCTTAGGCAGCTACGAGCAGTACTTC
TRBJ2-2 | 14 | . | TRBV7-3 | TRBD1 | CASTHGTGPGELFF | TGTGCCAGCACCCATGGGACAGGGCCCGGGGAGCTGTTTTTT
TRBJ2-3 | 23 | . | TRBV10-3 | TRBD2 | CAIGRRSLAGGPVGIPPPDTQYF | TGTGCCATCGGTCGGCGGAGTCTAGCGGGAGGGCCTGTTGGTATTCCCCCGCCAGATACGCAGTATTTT
TRBJ1-2 | 16 | . | TRBV27 | TRBD1 | CASSFGQGGLLRGYTF | TGTGCCAGCAGTTTTGGACAGGGGGGGTTGCTGCGCGGCTACACCTTC
TRBJ2-5 | 15 | . | TRBV3-1/TRBV3-2 | TRBD2 | CASSQGGLGKETQYF | TGTGCCAGCAGCCAGGGGGGACTAGGGAAAGAGACCCAGTACTTC
TRBJ1-2 | 16 | once | TRBV6-4 | . | CASSDGSAGATYGYTF | TGTGCCAGCAGTGATGGCTCGGCAGGGGCCACCTATGGCTACACCTTC
TRBJ2-1 | 13 | . | TRBV30 | TRBD2 | CAWMVTSLNEQFF | TGTGCCTGGATGGTGACTAGCCTCAATGAGCAGTTCTTC
TRBJ1-4 | 14 | . | TRBV5-4 | TRBD1 | CASSPVGQVGKLFF | TGTGCCAGCAGCCCGGTGGGACAGGTCGGAAAACTGTTTTTT
TRBJ1-3 | 15 | . | TRBV4-3 | TRBD1 | CASSQVPGQGYTIYF | TGCGCCAGCAGCCAAGTCCCGGGACAGGGTTACACCATATATTTT
TRBJ1-1 | 14 | . | TRBV18 | . | CASSRAGENTEAFF | TGTGCCAGCTCACGGGCAGGGGAGAACACTGAAGCTTTCTTT
TRBJ2-3 | 16 | . | TRBV7-2 | . | CASSLAAGSVTDTQYF | TGTGCCAGCAGCTTAGCAGCAGGTAGCGTCACAGATACGCAGTATTTT
TRBJ1-2 | 15 | once | TRBV6-4 | . | CASSERGEGRYGYTF | TGTGCCAGCAGTGAGCGGGGAGAGGGGCGTTATGGCTACACCTTC
TRBJ1-5 | 13 | few | TRBV18 | . | CASSLSGPGTQHF | TGTGCCAGCTCACTTTCCGGCCCGGGTACCCAGCATTTT
TRBJ1-5 | 17 | . | TRBV6-2/TRBV6-3 | . | CASSYGSLGAVSQPQHF | TGTGCCAGCAGTTACGGTAGTCTGGGGGCGGTTAGTCAGCCCCAGCATTTT
TRBJ1-5 | 13 | few | TRBV2 | . | CASSGTSGGTQHF | TGTGCCAGCAGTGGGACGTCCGGGGGGACCCAGCATTTT
TRBJ2-1 | 13 | few | TRBV6-2/TRBV6-3 | . | CASSYYRYNEQFF | TGTGCCAGCAGTTATTATCGGTACAATGAGCAGTTCTTC
TRBJ1-2 | 14 | . | TRBV28 | TRBD1 | CASSPAGTGLGYTF | TGTGCCAGCAGTCCCGCAGGGACAGGGCTTGGCTACACCTTC
TRBJ1-2 | 13 | . | TRBV12-3/TRBV12-4 | . | CASSLIGERANTF | TGTGCCAGCAGTTTAATAGGGGAGCGGGCAAACACCTTC
TRBJ1-2 | 11 | . | TRBV29-1 | . | CSVGGNGGYTF | TGCAGCGTGGGAGGGAATGGAGGCTACACCTTC
TRBJ1-4 | 15 | . | TRBV28 | TRBD1 | CASSRPGTGDEKLFF | TGTGCCAGCAGCCGCCCCGGGACAGGAGATGAAAAACTGTTTTTT
TRBJ1-6 | 15 | . | TRBV6-5 | TRBD1 | CASSYSTGWNSPLHF | TGTGCCAGCAGTTACTCGACAGGGTGGAATTCACCCCTCCACTTT
TRBJ1-1 | 13 | . | TRBV5-1 | . | CASSSGGSTEAFF | TGCGCCAGCAGCTCCGGAGGGTCCACTGAAGCTTTCTTT
TRBJ2-1 | 17 | . | TRBV2 | TRBD1 | CASSELRTGGVGNEQFF | TGTGCCAGCAGTGAATTAAGGACAGGGGGCGTGGGCAATGAGCAGTTCTTC
TRBJ2-5 | 12 | . | TRBV19 | . | CAFRTGQETQYF | TGTGCCTTTCGCACAGGGCAAGAGACCCAGTACTTC
TRBJ1-2 | 11 | . | TRBV20-1 | . | CSADYPSGYTF | TGCAGTGCCGACTACCCCTCTGGCTACACCTTC
TRBJ1-2 | 14 | . | TRBV28 | . | CASRDTGPIYGYTF | TGTGCCAGCAGAGATACAGGGCCAATTTATGGCTACACCTTC
TRBJ1-1 | 14 | once | TRBV28 | . | CASSKWTENTEAFF | TGTGCCAGCAGCAAGTGGACAGAGAACACTGAAGCTTTCTTT